A selection of T cell receptor beta chains follows, all from one sample in a study of blood T cell repertoires in COVID-19. TCRdb's copy holds only in-frame clones and misses some; the assay was immunoSEQ multiplex PCR. Counted here are around 150,000 clones, about four fifths occurring once; the ten biggest clones make up about 15%. The specimen sequenced was peripheral blood. The receptors come from a woman older than 75 with acute or convalescent COVID-19. CDR3s include the opening cysteine and the closing phenylalanine or tryptophan. The order of the fields is D gene, clone size, V gene, J gene, CDR3 protein, CDR3 DNA. The D gene is left open where the match is weak. Some rows have no size entry. The others give once, few or many, or a class for an expanded clone.

D: -
size: -
V: TRBV5-1
J: TRBJ1-1
CDR3: CASSLGDVSGGSGAFF
DNA: TGCGCCAGCAGCTTGGGGGATGTCAGTGGGGGCTCTGGAGCTTTCTTT

D: -
size: medium-sized
V: TRBV7-8
J: TRBJ1-3
CDR3: CASSSRRGLSGNTIYF
DNA: TGTGCCAGCAGCTCCAGGCGGGGGTTATCGGGAAACACCATATATTTT

D: TRBD1
size: -
V: TRBV19
J: TRBJ1-1
CDR3: CASSKLKGQMNTEAFF
DNA: TGTGCCAGTAGCAAACTAAAGGGACAGATGAACACTGAAGCTTTCTTT

D: -
size: -
V: TRBV3-1/TRBV3-2
J: TRBJ2-1
CDR3: CASSQGYGYYNEQFF
DNA: TGTGCCAGCAGCCAAGGATACGGGTACTACAATGAGCAGTTCTTC

D: TRBD1
size: -
V: TRBV5-1
J: TRBJ1-1
CDR3: CASSPGGAWTEAFF
DNA: TGCGCCAGCAGCCCAGGGGGCGCGTGGACTGAAGCTTTCTTT

D: -
size: -
V: TRBV10-1
J: TRBJ2-1
CDR3: CASSKAPEQFF
DNA: TGCGCCAGCAGCAAAGCCCCTGAGCAGTTCTTC

D: TRBD2
size: -
V: TRBV11-1
J: TRBJ2-2
CDR3: CASSRDYGAGELFF
DNA: TGTGCCAGCAGCCGGGACTACGGTGCCGGGGAGCTGTTTTTT

D: -
size: -
V: TRBV18
J: TRBJ1-1
CDR3: CASSPGRGGLNTEAFF
DNA: TGTGCCAGCTCACCTGGAAGAGGAGGCCTGAACACTGAAGCTTTCTTT

D: TRBD1
size: -
V: TRBV7-6
J: TRBJ1-5
CDR3: CASSSEGAWNQPQHF
DNA: TGTGCCAGCAGCTCAGAGGGGGCTTGGAATCAGCCCCAGCATTTT

D: -
size: -
V: TRBV27
J: TRBJ1-4
CDR3: CASRRGGQNEKLFF
DNA: TGTGCCAGCAGGCGGGGAGGGCAAAATGAAAAACTGTTTTTT

D: TRBD1
size: -
V: TRBV5-1
J: TRBJ1-2
CDR3: CASSLSGQKPNNYGYTF
DNA: TGCGCCAGCAGCTTGTCGGGACAGAAGCCTAATAACTATGGCTACACCTTC

D: -
size: once
V: TRBV7-2
J: TRBJ2-5
CDR3: CASSLVSEKTQYF
DNA: TGTGCCAGCAGCTTAGTCAGCGAAAAGACCCAGTACTTC

D: -
size: -
V: TRBV6-2/TRBV6-3
J: TRBJ2-7
CDR3: CASSYGPGGYEQYF
DNA: TGTGCCAGCAGTTACGGGCCCGGGGGCTACGAGCAGTACTTC

D: -
size: -
V: TRBV7-2
J: TRBJ1-2
CDR3: CASSLRENYGYTF
DNA: TGTGCCAGCAGCCTCCGGGAAAATTATGGCTACACCTTC

D: TRBD1
size: -
V: TRBV6-5
J: TRBJ1-4
CDR3: CASSPSRGTNEKLFF
DNA: TGTGCCAGCAGTCCCTCCAGGGGGACTAATGAAAAACTGTTTTTT

D: TRBD2
size: -
V: TRBV5-1
J: TRBJ2-2
CDR3: CASSSGTSGSNTGELFF
DNA: TGCGCCAGCAGCTCCGGGACTAGCGGGTCGAACACCGGGGAGCTGTTTTTT

D: -
size: -
V: TRBV28
J: TRBJ1-2
CDR3: CASSLGRGRAAYGYTF
DNA: TGTGCCAGCAGTTTAGGCCGTGGCAGGGCCGCCTATGGCTACACCTTC

D: -
size: -
V: TRBV6-4
J: TRBJ1-2
CDR3: CASSEGSGNPYGYTF
DNA: TGTGCCAGCAGTGAAGGGTCCGGGAACCCCTATGGCTACACCTTC

D: TRBD1
size: -
V: TRBV5-8
J: TRBJ1-2
CDR3: CASSLAGDRGSGYGYTF
DNA: TGTGCCAGCAGCTTGGCCGGGGACAGGGGCTCCGGCTATGGCTACACCTTC

D: -
size: -
V: TRBV20-1
J: TRBJ2-2
CDR3: CSASRTLTGELFF
DNA: TGCAGTGCTAGTCGTACTCTCACCGGGGAGCTGTTTTTT

D: TRBD2
size: -
V: TRBV6-5
J: TRBJ2-1
CDR3: CASRGPGTSGHEQFF
DNA: TGTGCCAGCAGAGGCCCTGGGACTAGCGGCCATGAGCAGTTCTTC

D: -
size: -
V: TRBV3-1/TRBV3-2
J: TRBJ2-5
CDR3: CASSQEGTSQETQYF
DNA: TGTGCCAGCAGCCAAGAAGGGACTTCCCAAGAGACCCAGTACTTC

D: TRBD2
size: -
V: TRBV3-1/TRBV3-2
J: TRBJ2-1
CDR3: CASSAASGRAFPTYNEQFF
DNA: TGTGCCAGCAGCGCGGCTAGCGGGAGGGCCTTTCCTACATACAATGAGCAGTTCTTC

D: -
size: -
V: TRBV2
J: TRBJ1-2
CDR3: CASSLNLEYGYTF
DNA: TGTGCCAGCAGTCTGAACCTCGAGTATGGCTACACCTTC

D: -
size: -
V: TRBV2
J: TRBJ1-1
CDR3: CASSESKESGTEAFF
DNA: TGTGCCAGCAGTGAATCTAAGGAATCGGGGACTGAAGCTTTCTTT

D: TRBD1
size: once
V: TRBV5-1
J: TRBJ2-6
CDR3: CASGLGQSSAGANVLTF
DNA: TGCGCCAGCGGCTTGGGACAGAGCTCTGCCGGGGCCAACGTCCTGACTTTC

D: -
size: few
V: TRBV30
J: TRBJ1-2
CDR3: CAWRQGPYGYTF
DNA: TGTGCCTGGAGGCAGGGCCCCTATGGCTACACCTTC

D: TRBD1
size: -
V: TRBV7-8
J: TRBJ1-2
CDR3: CASSSLTGGPNYGYTF
DNA: TGTGCCAGCAGCTCACTAACAGGGGGCCCTAACTATGGCTACACCTTC

D: TRBD1
size: -
V: TRBV5-4
J: TRBJ1-2
CDR3: CASSSDRGFSNYGYTF
DNA: TGTGCCAGCAGCTCGGACAGGGGCTTTTCTAACTATGGCTACACCTTC

D: -
size: -
V: TRBV18
J: TRBJ1-1
CDR3: CASSPPAPRTEAFF
DNA: TGTGCCAGCTCACCACCGGCACCCAGGACTGAAGCTTTCTTT

D: -
size: -
V: TRBV4-2
J: TRBJ1-1
CDR3: CASSHGQLENTEAFF
DNA: TGTGCCAGCAGCCATGGACAACTCGAGAACACTGAAGCTTTCTTT

D: TRBD2
size: -
V: TRBV10-3
J: TRBJ2-7
CDR3: CAISEFPGLAGPEQYF
DNA: TGTGCCATCAGTGAGTTCCCGGGACTAGCGGGCCCCGAGCAGTACTTC

D: TRBD1
size: once
V: TRBV5-4
J: TRBJ1-3
CDR3: CASSKRDSRNTIYF
DNA: TGTGCCAGCAGCAAACGGGACAGCCGAAACACCATATATTTT

D: -
size: once
V: TRBV27
J: TRBJ1-3
CDR3: CASSYRINSGNTIYF
DNA: TGTGCCAGCAGTTACAGGATCAACTCTGGAAACACCATATATTTT

D: -
size: -
V: TRBV3-1/TRBV3-2
J: TRBJ2-7
CDR3: CASSQSPGSSYEQYF
DNA: TGTGCCAGCAGCCAAAGCCCAGGCAGCTCCTACGAGCAGTACTTC

D: TRBD1
size: -
V: TRBV4-1
J: TRBJ2-7
CDR3: CASSQVQRTGLPEQYF
DNA: TGCGCCAGCAGCCAAGTTCAAAGGACAGGGCTCCCCGAGCAGTACTTC

D: TRBD2
size: -
V: TRBV28
J: TRBJ2-1
CDR3: CASSLFRAGGPGEQFF
DNA: TGTGCCAGCAGTTTATTCCGAGCGGGAGGGCCAGGTGAGCAGTTCTTC

D: -
size: -
V: TRBV12-2
J: TRBJ2-1
CDR3: CASRLTLRTSGSPPYNEQFF
DNA: TGTGCAAGTCGCTTAACCCTCAGGACTAGCGGGAGCCCACCCTACAATGAGCAGTTCTTC

D: -
size: -
V: TRBV29-1
J: TRBJ2-3
CDR3: CSTQTGGTDTQYF
DNA: TGCAGCACCCAGACGGGGGGCACAGATACGCAGTATTTT

D: -
size: -
V: TRBV5-5
J: TRBJ1-1
CDR3: CASSSNEEAFF
DNA: TGTGCCAGCAGCTCGAACGAGGAAGCTTTCTTT

D: -
size: -
V: TRBV2
J: TRBJ2-3
CDR3: CASNGADTQYF
DNA: TGTGCCAGCAACGGAGCGGATACGCAGTATTTT

D: TRBD2
size: -
V: TRBV7-3
J: TRBJ2-1
CDR3: CASSLTSSGRGNNEQFF
DNA: TGTGCCAGCAGCTTAACCAGTAGCGGGAGGGGTAACAATGAGCAGTTCTTC

D: -
size: -
V: TRBV3-1/TRBV3-2
J: TRBJ1-1
CDR3: CASSRQGSNREAFF
DNA: TGTGCCAGCAGCCGACAAGGCAGTAACCGTGAAGCTTTCTTT

D: -
size: once
V: TRBV30
J: TRBJ1-2
CDR3: CAWSVQAVYGYTF
DNA: TGTGCCTGGAGTGTACAGGCGGTCTATGGCTACACCTTC

D: -
size: -
V: TRBV10-1
J: TRBJ1-1
CDR3: CASTPRGGTEAFF
DNA: TGCGCCAGCACCCCTCGGGGGGGCACTGAAGCTTTCTTT